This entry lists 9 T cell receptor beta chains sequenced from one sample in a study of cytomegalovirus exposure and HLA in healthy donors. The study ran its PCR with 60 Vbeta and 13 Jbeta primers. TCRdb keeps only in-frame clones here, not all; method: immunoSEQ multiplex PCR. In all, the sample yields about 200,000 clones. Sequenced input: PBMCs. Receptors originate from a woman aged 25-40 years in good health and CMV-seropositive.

The CDR3 DNA is TGTGCCAGCAGTTTATCCGGGTATGAGCAGTTCTTC. Residues: CASSLSGYEQFF. The chain has TRBV27 and TRBJ2-1; D is unclear. The CDR3 runs to 12 residues. Per germline, CDR1 MNHEY and CDR2 SMNVEV (reference sequence). V was clipped by 0 bases and J by 8 bases, with 5 bases between them.

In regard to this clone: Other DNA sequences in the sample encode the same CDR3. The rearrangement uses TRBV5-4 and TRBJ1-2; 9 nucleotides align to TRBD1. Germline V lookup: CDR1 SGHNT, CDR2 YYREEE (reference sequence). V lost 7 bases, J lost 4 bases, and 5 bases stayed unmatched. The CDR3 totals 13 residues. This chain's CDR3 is CASSPGQGYGYTF. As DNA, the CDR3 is TGTGCCAGCTCTCCGGGACAGGGCTATGGCTACACCTTC.

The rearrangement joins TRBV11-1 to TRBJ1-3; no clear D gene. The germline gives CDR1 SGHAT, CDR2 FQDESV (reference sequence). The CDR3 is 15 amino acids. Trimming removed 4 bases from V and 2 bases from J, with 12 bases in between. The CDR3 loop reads CASSSRTGTGNTIYF. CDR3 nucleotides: TGTGCCAGCAGCTCCCGGACGGGGACTGGAAACACCATATATTTT.

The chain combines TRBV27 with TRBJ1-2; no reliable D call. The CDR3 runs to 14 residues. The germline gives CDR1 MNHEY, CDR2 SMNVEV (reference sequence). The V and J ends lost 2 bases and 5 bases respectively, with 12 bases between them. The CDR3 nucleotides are TGTGCCAGCAGTTTACGGTACAGAAAATATGGCTACACCTTC. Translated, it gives CASSLRYRKYGYTF.

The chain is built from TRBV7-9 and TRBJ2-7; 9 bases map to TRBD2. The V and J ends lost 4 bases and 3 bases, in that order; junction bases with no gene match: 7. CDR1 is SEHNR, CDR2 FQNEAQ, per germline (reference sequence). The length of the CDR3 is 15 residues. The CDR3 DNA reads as TGTGCCAGCAGCTCCCGGACTAGCGAAAGCTACGAGCAGTACTTC. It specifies CASSSRTSESYEQYF.

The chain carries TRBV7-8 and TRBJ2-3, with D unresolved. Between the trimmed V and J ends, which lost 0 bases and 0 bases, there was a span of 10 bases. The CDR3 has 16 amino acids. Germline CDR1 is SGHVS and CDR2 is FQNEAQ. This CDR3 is CASSLAASRSTDTQYF. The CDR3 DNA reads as TGTGCCAGCAGCTTAGCTGCGTCCCGTAGCACAGATACGCAGTATTTT.

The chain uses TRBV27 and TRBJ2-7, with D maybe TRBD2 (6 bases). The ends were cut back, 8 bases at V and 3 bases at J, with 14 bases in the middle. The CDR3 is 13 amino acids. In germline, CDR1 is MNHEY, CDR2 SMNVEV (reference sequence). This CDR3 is CASGGVRIYEQYF. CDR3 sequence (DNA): TGTGCCAGCGGCGGGGTTAGGATCTACGAGCAGTACTTC.

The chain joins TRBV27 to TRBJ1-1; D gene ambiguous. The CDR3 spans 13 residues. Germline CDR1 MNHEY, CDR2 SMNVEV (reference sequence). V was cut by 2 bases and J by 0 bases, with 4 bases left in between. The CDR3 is CASSLTVNTEAFF. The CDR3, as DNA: TGTGCCAGCAGTTTAACAGTGAACACTGAAGCTTTCTTT.

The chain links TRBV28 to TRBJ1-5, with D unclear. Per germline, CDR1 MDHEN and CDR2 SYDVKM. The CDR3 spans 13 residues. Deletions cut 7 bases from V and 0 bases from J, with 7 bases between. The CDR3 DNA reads TGTGCCAGCAATAGCAATAGCAATCAGCCCCAGCATTTT. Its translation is CASNSNSNQPQHF.